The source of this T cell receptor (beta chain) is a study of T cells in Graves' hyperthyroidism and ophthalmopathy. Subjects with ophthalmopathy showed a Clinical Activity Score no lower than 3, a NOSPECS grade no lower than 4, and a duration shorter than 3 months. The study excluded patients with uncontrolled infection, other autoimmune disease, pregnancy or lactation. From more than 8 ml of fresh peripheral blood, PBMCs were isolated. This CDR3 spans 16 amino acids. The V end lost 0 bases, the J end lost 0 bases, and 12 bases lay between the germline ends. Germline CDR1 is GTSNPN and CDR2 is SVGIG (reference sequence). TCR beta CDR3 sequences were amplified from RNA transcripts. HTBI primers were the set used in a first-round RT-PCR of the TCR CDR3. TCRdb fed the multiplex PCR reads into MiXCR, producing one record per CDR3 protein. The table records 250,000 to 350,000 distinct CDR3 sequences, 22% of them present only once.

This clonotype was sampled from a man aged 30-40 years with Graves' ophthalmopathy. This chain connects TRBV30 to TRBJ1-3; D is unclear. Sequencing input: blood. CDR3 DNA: TGTGCCTGGAGTGTACCTCGGGCAGCCTCTGGAAACACCATATATTTT. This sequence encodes CAWSVPRAASGNTIYF.